The entry below gives a single TCR beta chain sequence along with its context. This sample is part of a study of T cells in narcolepsy. The table came from immunoSEQ multiplex PCR; TCRdb's copy has only in-frame clones and leaves some out. The data hold tens of thousands of clones, with almost 90% observed a single time. The receptor was isolated from a human donor with narcolepsy. Sample: CD45RA- memory CD4+ T cells from PBMCs.

CDR3 residues: CTSSHLPGLAGEHEQFF. The CDR3 nucleotides are TGCACCAGCAGCCACCTCCCAGGACTAGCGGGAGAACATGAGCAGTTCTTC. J is TRBJ2-1 and V is TRBV1; the tabulated D call, TRBD2, remains unverified against the DNA. TRBV1 is a pseudogene segment. CDR3 length: 17 residues.